This TCR beta chain stems from a study of shared clonotypes between healthy human individuals. About this clone itself: Other nucleotide sequences from this sample produce the same CDR3.

Assay: immunoSEQ multiplex PCR; the TCRdb copy retains only in-frame clones and omits some. The table lists roughly 650,000 clones, approximately 96% of them singletons, with about 0.12% in the top ten. The CDR3 has 13 residues. Germline lookup yields CDR1 MNHEY and CDR2 SMNVEV (reference sequence). V was clipped by 3 bases and J by 3 bases; unmatched bases: 0. Naive CD8 cells lacked CD45RO, underwent positive selection for CCR7 and left out terminally differentiated effector memory CD45RA+ cells. This clonotype was sampled from a woman between 25 and 40 years old in good health. The sequenced sample was naive CD8+ T cells sorted from blood. The chain has TRBV27 and TRBJ2-7; 9 bases fit TRBD1. The CDR3 is CASSLDRGYEQYF. As DNA, the CDR3 is TGTGCCAGCAGTTTGGACAGGGGCTACGAGCAGTACTTC.